This T cell receptor (beta chain) appears in the sequencing data of a study of technical replicates of blood from a handful of donors. Profiling relied on immunoSEQ multiplex PCR, and the TCRdb table lists in-frame clones only, not all of them. The sample yields 65,000 to 85,000 clones, nearly 98% seen once. This clone was recorded once. Germline CDR1 SGDLS, CDR2 YYNGEE. Unmatched junction bases numbered 9, after V lost 0 bases and J lost 6 bases. CDR3 size: 16 residues. This clonotype was obtained from a human donor in good health. The V and J genes are TRBV9 and TRBJ1-1; TRBD1 matches at 9 bases. What was sequenced was T cells isolated from PBMCs. The CDR3, as DNA: TGTGCCAGCAGCGTAGGTTCACAGGGGGCGATGGCTGAAGCTTTCTTT. It translates to CASSVGSQGAMAEAFF.